The rows below give T cell receptor beta chains drawn from one sample of a study of blood T cell repertoires in COVID-19. Using immunoSEQ multiplex PCR, the repertoire was profiled, and TCRdb retains in-frame clones only, with some absent. The sample consists of about 320,000 clones, 90% of them appearing once. The sample taken for sequencing was PBMCs or T cells enriched from blood (not recorded which). The origin of the receptors is a woman aged 25-40 years who had been exposed to COVID-19. Both conserved end residues are part of each CDR3. The D gene is left open where the match is weak. Size values are once, few and many counts, or a class for expanded clones, and some rows have none.

>once|TRBV5-1|TRBJ2-3|TRBD1
CASRPTGGLTDTQYF
TGCGCCAGCCGACCTACAGGGGGCTTGACAGATACGCAGTATTTT
>-|TRBV9|TRBJ1-6|-
CASSAQNRPLHF
TGTGCCAGCAGCGCCCAGAACAGGCCCCTCCACTTT
>-|TRBV18|TRBJ2-4|TRBD2
CASSPSGGENIQYF
TGTGCCAGCTCACCCAGCGGGGGGGAAAACATTCAGTACTTC
>-|TRBV24-1|TRBJ2-1|TRBD1
CATSDFRQGFSYNEQFF
TGTGCCACCAGTGATTTTCGACAGGGGTTTTCGTACAATGAGCAGTTCTTC
>-|TRBV7-8|TRBJ1-2|-
CASKWLVGGGYTF
TGTGCCAGCAAGTGGTTGGTCGGGGGTGGCTACACCTTC
>-|TRBV5-1|TRBJ2-1|TRBD1
CASSLGQGANEQFF
TGCGCCAGCAGCTTGGGACAGGGGGCTAATGAGCAGTTCTTC
>-|TRBV15|TRBJ1-1|-
CATSRGFAGVEAFF
TGTGCCACCAGCAGAGGATTTGCAGGGGTTGAAGCTTTCTTT
>-|TRBV2|TRBJ1-2|TRBD1
CASRTGARGYTF
TGTGCCAGCCGGACAGGGGCGCGGGGCTACACCTTC
>-|TRBV19|TRBJ1-1|-
CASSIGGVGSPSF
TGTGCCAGTAGTATAGGCGGGGTAGGGAGCCCCTCGTTT
>-|TRBV6-5|TRBJ1-1|TRBD1
CAISSRGRRTEAFF
TGTGCCATCTCTAGCAGGGGGCGCCGGACTGAAGCTTTCTTT
>-|TRBV9|TRBJ1-2|-
CASSVREAGVYYGYTF
TGTGCCAGCAGCGTACGTGAGGCAGGGGTGTACTATGGCTACACCTTC
>-|TRBV6-5|TRBJ2-7|TRBD1
CASRPDRGYYEQYF
TGTGCCAGCAGACCTGACAGGGGGTACTACGAGCAGTACTTC
>-|TRBV27|TRBJ1-1|-
CASSRSGLETEAFF
TGTGCCAGCAGCCGATCAGGGCTGGAGACTGAAGCTTTCTTT
>many|TRBV2|TRBJ1-2|TRBD1
CASSRTGGAGYGYTF
TGTGCCAGCAGTCGTACAGGGGGCGCGGGGTATGGCTACACCTTC
>-|TRBV5-1|TRBJ1-4|-
CASSRGGNEKLFF
TGCGCCAGCAGCCGGGGAGGGAATGAAAAACTGTTTTTT
>-|TRBV25-1|TRBJ1-1|TRBD1
CASTPRDRGDTEAFF
TGTGCCAGCACCCCTAGGGACAGGGGGGACACTGAAGCTTTCTTT
>-|TRBV5-5|TRBJ2-5|-
CASSLARQVAQETQYF
TGTGCCAGCAGCTTGGCCCGCCAGGTGGCACAAGAGACCCAGTACTTC
>once|TRBV13|TRBJ1-2|TRBD1
CASDIITGAPGGYTF
TGTGCCAGCGATATTATCACAGGGGCCCCCGGTGGCTACACCTTC
>-|TRBV2|TRBJ1-1|TRBD1
CASSGDRRGTEAFF
TGTGCCAGCAGTGGGGACAGACGAGGGACTGAAGCTTTCTTT
>-|TRBV7-3|TRBJ2-1|TRBD2
CASSLLAGVYNEQFF
TGTGCCAGCAGCCTACTAGCGGGGGTGTACAATGAGCAGTTCTTC
>few|TRBV27|TRBJ1-1|-
CASSFRRDTTLNTEAFF
TGTGCCAGCAGTTTTCGCCGGGACACGACCCTGAACACTGAAGCTTTCTTT
>-|TRBV5-5|TRBJ2-1|TRBD2
CASSLRLAGLSYNEQFF
TGTGCCAGCAGCTTACGACTAGCGGGGCTCTCCTACAATGAGCAGTTCTTC
>-|TRBV6-5|TRBJ1-1|-
CASMGWANTEAFF
TGTGCCAGCATGGGTTGGGCGAACACTGAAGCTTTCTTT
>-|TRBV24-1|TRBJ2-2|-
CATSGTRGSTGELFF
TGTGCCACCAGTGGAACCAGGGGATCCACCGGGGAGCTGTTTTTT
>once|TRBV2|TRBJ2-7|-
CASSETGGSYEQYF
TGTGCCAGCAGTGAGACAGGAGGTTCCTACGAGCAGTACTTC
>-|TRBV5-1|TRBJ1-3|-
CASSLMAGRSGNTIYF
TGCGCCAGCAGCTTAATGGCAGGGCGGTCTGGAAACACCATATATTTT
>-|TRBV5-6|TRBJ2-4|-
CASSLVTSGAKNIQYF
TGTGCCAGCAGCTTGGTCACGTCCGGAGCCAAAAACATTCAGTACTTC
>-|TRBV4-3|TRBJ1-6|TRBD1
CASSPSGTGDSPLHF
TGCGCCAGCAGCCCGTCCGGGACAGGGGATTCACCCCTCCACTTT
>-|TRBV2|TRBJ1-1|-
CASKGDGNTEAFF
TGTGCCAGCAAGGGGGACGGGAACACTGAAGCTTTCTTT
>-|TRBV4-3|TRBJ2-3|-
CASSQDGVAADTQYF
TGCGCCAGCAGCCAAGATGGAGTAGCCGCAGATACGCAGTATTTT
>-|TRBV20-1|TRBJ1-2|-
CSASAPGGYTF
TGCAGTGCCTCCGCTCCGGGTGGCTACACCTTC
>-|TRBV2|TRBJ1-6|-
CASQLGGAGSPLHF
TGTGCCAGCCAGCTTGGAGGGGCAGGTTCACCCCTCCACTTT
>once|TRBV6-4|TRBJ1-6|-
CASSEGTRNSPLHF
TGTGCCAGCAGTGAGGGCACCCGGAATTCACCCCTCCACTTT
>-|TRBV19|TRBJ2-2|TRBD2
CATGTNANTGELFF
TGTGCCACCGGGACTAACGCGAACACCGGGGAGCTGTTTTTT
>-|TRBV6-5|TRBJ1-1|-
CASSYSVHRNTEAFF
TGTGCCAGCAGTTACTCGGTACACCGGAACACTGAAGCTTTCTTT
>-|TRBV4-1|TRBJ2-7|-
CASSQDPPRYGESYEQYF
TGCGCCAGCAGCCAAGATCCCCCCCGCTACGGGGAGTCCTACGAGCAGTACTTC
>-|TRBV6-1|TRBJ1-2|-
CASSEAGGGYGYTF
TGTGCCAGCAGTGAAGCCGGAGGAGGGTATGGCTACACCTTC
>-|TRBV5-4|TRBJ1-1|-
CASSQTRGAAEAFF
TGTGCCAGCAGCCAAACGCGGGGGGCCGCTGAAGCTTTCTTT
>-|TRBV7-8|TRBJ2-2|-
CASSLLGGPNTGELFF
TGTGCCAGCAGCTTATTGGGGGGACCGAACACCGGGGAGCTGTTTTTT
>-|TRBV19|TRBJ1-1|TRBD1
CASSSSDRGDTEAFF
TGTGCCAGTAGTAGCTCGGACAGGGGAGACACTGAAGCTTTCTTT
>-|TRBV1|TRBJ2-7|-
CTSSRGGGPYEQYF
TGCACCAGCAGCCGTGGGGGGGGACCCTACGAGCAGTACTTC
>-|TRBV7-9|TRBJ1-1|-
CASSVTVNTEAFF
TGTGCCAGCAGCGTTACAGTGAACACTGAAGCTTTCTTT
>-|TRBV7-6|TRBJ2-5|TRBD2
CASSLGPPLAGGPRTQYF
TGTGCCAGCAGCTTAGGACCTCCCTTAGCGGGGGGCCCACGGACCCAGTACTTC
>-|TRBV7-9|TRBJ1-2|TRBD1
CASSLVGGQGTHGYTF
TGTGCCAGCAGCTTAGTAGGTGGACAGGGGACGCATGGCTACACCTTC
>-|TRBV9|TRBJ1-5|-
CASSAEGDSQPQHF
TGTGCCAGCAGCGCGGAAGGGGATAGTCAGCCCCAGCATTTT
>-|TRBV18|TRBJ1-3|-
CASSLSPYPLAGNTIYF
TGTGCCAGCTCACTCTCCCCATACCCATTGGCCGGAAACACCATATATTTT
>few|TRBV29-1|TRBJ1-2|-
CSVDLRGGKGYTF
TGCAGCGTTGACTTACGTGGGGGCAAGGGCTACACCTTC
>-|TRBV11-3|TRBJ2-7|TRBD1
CASSVGIGTGHYEQYF
TGTGCCAGCAGCGTCGGGATCGGGACAGGACACTACGAGCAGTACTTC
>-|TRBV2|TRBJ1-4|-
CASSVMGATNEKLFF
TGTGCCAGCAGTGTCATGGGAGCAACTAATGAAAAACTGTTTTTT
>-|TRBV5-1|TRBJ2-2|-
CASSLRREITGELFF
TGCGCCAGCAGCCTTAGGAGGGAAATCACCGGGGAGCTGTTTTTT
>-|TRBV4-1|TRBJ1-2|-
CASSLKISGGGVVGYTF
TGCGCCAGCAGCCTCAAGATATCTGGCGGCGGAGTTGTTGGCTACACCTTC
>-|TRBV6-1|TRBJ1-5|-
CASSEGGGAPRGQPQHF
TGTGCCAGCAGTGAAGGGGGTGGGGCGCCTCGTGGTCAGCCCCAGCATTTT
>-|TRBV4-3|TRBJ2-1|-
CASRPHLGQFDNEQFF
TGCGCCAGCAGACCCCACCTTGGACAGTTTGACAATGAGCAGTTCTTC
>-|TRBV7-9|TRBJ2-5|TRBD1
CASSSQQGARETQYF
TGTGCCAGCAGCTCGCAACAGGGGGCTCGAGAGACCCAGTACTTC
>-|TRBV19|TRBJ1-1|-
CASSGGLEAFF
TGTGCCAGTAGCGGAGGACTAGAAGCTTTCTTT
>-|TRBV7-8|TRBJ1-4|TRBD1
CASSVGQGWEKLFF
TGTGCCAGCAGCGTTGGACAGGGGTGGGAAAAACTGTTTTTT
>-|TRBV15|TRBJ2-5|-
CATSRVTGQETQYF
TGTGCCACCAGCAGAGTGACAGGCCAAGAGACCCAGTACTTC